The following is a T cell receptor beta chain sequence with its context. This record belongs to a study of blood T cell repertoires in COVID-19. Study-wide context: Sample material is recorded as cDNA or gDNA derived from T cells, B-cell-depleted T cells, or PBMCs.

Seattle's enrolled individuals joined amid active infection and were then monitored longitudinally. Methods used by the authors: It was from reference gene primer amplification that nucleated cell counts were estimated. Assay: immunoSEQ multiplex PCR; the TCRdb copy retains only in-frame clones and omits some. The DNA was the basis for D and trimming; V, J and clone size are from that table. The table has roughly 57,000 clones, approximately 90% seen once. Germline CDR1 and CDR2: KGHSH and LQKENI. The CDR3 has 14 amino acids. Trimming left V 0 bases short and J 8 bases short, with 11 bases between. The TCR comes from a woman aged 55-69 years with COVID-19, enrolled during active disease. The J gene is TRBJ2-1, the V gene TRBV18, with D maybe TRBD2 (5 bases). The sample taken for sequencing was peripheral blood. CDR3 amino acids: CASSPPGEIHEQFF. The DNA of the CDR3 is TGTGCCAGCTCACCACCCGGGGAAATCCATGAGCAGTTCTTC.